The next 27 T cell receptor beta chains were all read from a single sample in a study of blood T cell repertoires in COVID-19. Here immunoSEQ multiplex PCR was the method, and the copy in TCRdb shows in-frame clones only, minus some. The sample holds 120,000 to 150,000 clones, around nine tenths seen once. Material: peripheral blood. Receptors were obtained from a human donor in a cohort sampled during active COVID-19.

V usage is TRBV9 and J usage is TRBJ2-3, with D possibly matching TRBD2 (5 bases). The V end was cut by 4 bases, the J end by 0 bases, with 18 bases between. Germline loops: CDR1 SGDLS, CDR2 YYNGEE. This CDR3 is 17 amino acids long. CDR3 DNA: TGTGCCAGCAGCCCCGAAGCCCTAGCACTTAGCACAGATACGCAGTATTTT. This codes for CASSPEALALSTDTQYF.

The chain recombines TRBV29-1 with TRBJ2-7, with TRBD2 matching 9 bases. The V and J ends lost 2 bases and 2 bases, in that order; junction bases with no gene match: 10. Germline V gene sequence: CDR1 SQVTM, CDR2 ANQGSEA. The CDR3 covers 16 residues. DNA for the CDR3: TGCAGCGTTGAATCTAGAACTAGCGGGTCTACCTACGAGCAGTACTTC. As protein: CSVESRTSGSTYEQYF.

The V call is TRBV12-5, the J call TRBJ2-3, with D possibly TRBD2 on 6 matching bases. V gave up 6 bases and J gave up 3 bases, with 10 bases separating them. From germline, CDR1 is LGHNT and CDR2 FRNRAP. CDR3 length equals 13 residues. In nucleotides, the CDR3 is TGTGCTAGTGGGCCGGGGGTTACAGATACGCAGTATTTT. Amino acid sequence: CASGPGVTDTQYF.

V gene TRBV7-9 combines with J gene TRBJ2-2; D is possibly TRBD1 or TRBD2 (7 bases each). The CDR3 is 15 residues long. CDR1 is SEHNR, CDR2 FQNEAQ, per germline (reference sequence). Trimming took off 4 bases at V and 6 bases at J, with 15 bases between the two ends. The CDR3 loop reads CASSSAGTGAGELFF. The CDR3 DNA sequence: TGTGCCAGCAGCTCAGCGGGAACAGGGGCCGGGGAGCTGTTTTTT.

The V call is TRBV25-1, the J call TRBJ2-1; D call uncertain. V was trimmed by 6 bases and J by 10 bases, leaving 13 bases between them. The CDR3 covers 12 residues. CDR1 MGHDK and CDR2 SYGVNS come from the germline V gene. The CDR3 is CASRAVMKEQFF. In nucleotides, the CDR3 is TGTGCCAGCAGGGCAGTAATGAAAGAGCAGTTCTTC.

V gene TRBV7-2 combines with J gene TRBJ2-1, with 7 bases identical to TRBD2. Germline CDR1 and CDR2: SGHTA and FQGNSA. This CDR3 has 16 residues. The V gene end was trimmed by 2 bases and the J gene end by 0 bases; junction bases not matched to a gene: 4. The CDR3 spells CASSLPGGDSYNEQFF. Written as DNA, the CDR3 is TGTGCCAGCAGCTTACCGGGGGGTGACTCCTACAATGAGCAGTTCTTC.

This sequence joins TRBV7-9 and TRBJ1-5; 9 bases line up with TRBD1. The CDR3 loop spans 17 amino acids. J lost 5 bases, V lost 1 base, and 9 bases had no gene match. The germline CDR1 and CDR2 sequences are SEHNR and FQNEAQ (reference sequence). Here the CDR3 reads CASSLGSGGQGYQPQHF. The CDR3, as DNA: TGTGCCAGCAGCTTAGGAAGTGGGGGACAGGGATATCAGCCCCAGCATTTT.

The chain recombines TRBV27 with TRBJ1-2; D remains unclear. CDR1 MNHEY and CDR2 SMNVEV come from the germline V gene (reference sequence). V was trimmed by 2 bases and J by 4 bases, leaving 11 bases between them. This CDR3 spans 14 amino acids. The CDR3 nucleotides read TGTGCCAGCAGTTTAAATTACTTGTTCTATGGCTACACCTTC. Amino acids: CASSLNYLFYGYTF.

The chain's CDR3 is CASSRGAVGEKLFF. The CDR3 DNA reads TGTGCCAGCTCCAGGGGAGCGGTAGGGGAAAAACTGTTTTTT. The chain carries TRBV3-1 (or the pseudogene TRBV3-2) and TRBJ1-4; a possible D gene is TRBD1 (6 bases). The germline gives CDR1 LGHDT, CDR2 YNNKEL (reference sequence). The CDR3 extends over 14 amino acids. The V gene lost 8 bases and the J gene lost 8 bases, with 18 bases spanning the gap.

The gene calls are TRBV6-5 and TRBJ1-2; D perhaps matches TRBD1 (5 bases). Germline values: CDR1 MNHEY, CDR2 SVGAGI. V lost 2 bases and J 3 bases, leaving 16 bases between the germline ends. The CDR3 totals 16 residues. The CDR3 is CASSYPTGGGYYGYTF. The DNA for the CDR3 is TGTGCCAGCAGTTACCCGACGGGTGGGGGGTACTATGGCTACACCTTC.

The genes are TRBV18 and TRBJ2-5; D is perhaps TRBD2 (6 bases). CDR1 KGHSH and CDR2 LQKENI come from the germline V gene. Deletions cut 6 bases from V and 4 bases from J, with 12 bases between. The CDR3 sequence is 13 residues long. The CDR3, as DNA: TGTGCCAGCTCTCGGGGGATCGGAGAGACCCAGTACTTC. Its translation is CASSRGIGETQYF.

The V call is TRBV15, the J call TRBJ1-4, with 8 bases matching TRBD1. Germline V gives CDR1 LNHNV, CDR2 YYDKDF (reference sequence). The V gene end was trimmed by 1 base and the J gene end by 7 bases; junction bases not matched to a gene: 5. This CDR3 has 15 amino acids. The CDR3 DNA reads TGTGCCACCAGCAGAGGGACAGGGCGAGGTGAAAAACTGTTTTTT. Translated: CATSRGTGRGEKLFF.

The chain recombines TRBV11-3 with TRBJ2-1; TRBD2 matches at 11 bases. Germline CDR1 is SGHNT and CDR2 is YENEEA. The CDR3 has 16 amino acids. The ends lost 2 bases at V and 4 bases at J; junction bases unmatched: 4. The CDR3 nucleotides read TGTGCCAGCAGCTTAAGCACTAGCGGGAGATACAATGAGCAGTTCTTC. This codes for CASSLSTSGRYNEQFF.

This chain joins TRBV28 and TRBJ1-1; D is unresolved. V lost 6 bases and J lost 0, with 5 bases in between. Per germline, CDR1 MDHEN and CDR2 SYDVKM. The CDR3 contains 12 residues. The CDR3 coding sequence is TGTGCCAGCAGCCAGTTGAACACTGAAGCTTTCTTT. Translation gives CASSQLNTEAFF. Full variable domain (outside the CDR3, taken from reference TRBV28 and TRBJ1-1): DVKVTQSSRYLVKRTGEKVFLECVQDMDHENMFWYRQDPGLGLRLIYFSYDVKMKEKGDIPEGYSVSREKKERFSLILESASTNQTSMYLCASSQLNTEAFFGQGTRLTVV.

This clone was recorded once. CDR3 sequence reads: CASSLSGIEQFF. CDR3 sequence (DNA): TGTGCCAGCAGCTTAAGCGGAATTGAGCAGTTCTTC. V gene TRBV7-2 combines with J gene TRBJ2-1; D is possibly TRBD2 (5 bases). Trimming took off 2 bases at V and 9 bases at J, with 8 bases between the two ends. Germline V gene data show CDR1 as SGHTA and CDR2 as FQGNSA. This CDR3 contains 12 residues. Filled out from reference TRBV7-2 and TRBJ2-1, the complete variable domain reads GAGVSQSPSNKVTEKGKDVELRCDPISGHTALYWYRQSLGQGLEFLIYFQGNSAPDKSGLPSDRFSAERTGGSVSTLTIQRTQQEDSAVYLCASSLSGIEQFFGPGTRLTVL.

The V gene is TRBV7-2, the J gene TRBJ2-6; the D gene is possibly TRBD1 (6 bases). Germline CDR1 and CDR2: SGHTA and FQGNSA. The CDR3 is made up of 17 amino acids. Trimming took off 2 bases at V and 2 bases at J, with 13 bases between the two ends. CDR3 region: CASSLPYRATGANVLTF. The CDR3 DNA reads TGTGCCAGCAGCTTACCCTACAGGGCAACTGGGGCCAACGTCCTGACTTTC.

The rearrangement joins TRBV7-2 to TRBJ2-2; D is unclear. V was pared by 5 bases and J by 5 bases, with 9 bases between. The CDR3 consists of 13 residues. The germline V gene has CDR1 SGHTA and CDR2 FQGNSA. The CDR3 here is CASSISRTGELFF. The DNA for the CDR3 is TGTGCCAGCAGCATTTCGAGGACCGGGGAGCTGTTTTTT.

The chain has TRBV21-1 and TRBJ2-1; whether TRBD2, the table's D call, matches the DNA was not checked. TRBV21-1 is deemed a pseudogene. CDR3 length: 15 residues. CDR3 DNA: TGTGCCGGCGGGGGAACAACCCCTAAGATCAATGAGCAGTTCTTC. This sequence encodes CAGGGTTPKINEQFF.

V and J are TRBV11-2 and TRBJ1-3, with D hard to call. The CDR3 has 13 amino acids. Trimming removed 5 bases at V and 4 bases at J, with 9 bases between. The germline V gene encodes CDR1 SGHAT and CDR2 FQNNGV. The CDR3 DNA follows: TGTGCCAGCAGCGGGAGGTTCGGAAACACCATATATTTT. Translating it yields CASSGRFGNTIYF.

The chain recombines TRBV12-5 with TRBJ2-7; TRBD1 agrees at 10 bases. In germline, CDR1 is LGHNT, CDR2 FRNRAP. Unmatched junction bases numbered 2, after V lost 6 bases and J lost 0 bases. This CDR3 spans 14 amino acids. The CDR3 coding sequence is TGTGCTAGTGGAAGGACAGGGGGCTCCTACGAGCAGTACTTC. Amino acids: CASGRTGGSYEQYF.

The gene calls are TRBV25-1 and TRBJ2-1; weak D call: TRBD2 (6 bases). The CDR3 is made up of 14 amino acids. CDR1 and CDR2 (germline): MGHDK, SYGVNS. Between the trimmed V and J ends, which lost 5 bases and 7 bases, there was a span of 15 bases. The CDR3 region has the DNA TGTGCCAGCAGTTCGCGTGGGGACTCTAATGAGCAGTTCTTC. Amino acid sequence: CASSSRGDSNEQFF.

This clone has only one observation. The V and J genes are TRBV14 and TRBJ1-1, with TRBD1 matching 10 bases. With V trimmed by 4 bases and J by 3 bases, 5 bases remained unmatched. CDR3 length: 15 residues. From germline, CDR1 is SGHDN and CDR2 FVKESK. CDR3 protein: CASSRTGGMDTEAFF. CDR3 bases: TGTGCCAGCAGCCGGACAGGGGGTATGGACACTGAAGCTTTCTTT. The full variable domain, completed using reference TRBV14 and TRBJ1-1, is EAGVTQFPSHSVIEKGQTVTLRCDPISGHDNLYWYRRVMGKEIKFLLHFVKESKQDESGMPNNRFLAERTGGTYSTLKVQPAELEDSGVYFCASSRTGGMDTEAFFGQGTRLTVV.

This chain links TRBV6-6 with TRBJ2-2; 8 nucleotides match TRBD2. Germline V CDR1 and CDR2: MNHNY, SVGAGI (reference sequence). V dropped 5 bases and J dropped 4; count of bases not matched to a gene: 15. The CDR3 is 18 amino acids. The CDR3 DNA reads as TGTGCCAGCAGTCTCAGGCGCGGGAGGTCTACGGCCACCGGGGAGCTGTTTTTT. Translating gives CASSLRRGRSTATGELFF.

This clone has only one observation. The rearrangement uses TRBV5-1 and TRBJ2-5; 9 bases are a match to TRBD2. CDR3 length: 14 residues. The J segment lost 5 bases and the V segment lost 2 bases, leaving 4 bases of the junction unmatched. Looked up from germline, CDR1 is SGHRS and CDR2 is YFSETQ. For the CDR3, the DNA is TGCGCCAGCAGCTTTAGCGGGGGAGGCGAGACCCAGTACTTC. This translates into CASSFSGGGETQYF.

DNA of the CDR3: TGCAGTGCTACGGAGTGGAACACCTTC. This sequence encodes CSATEWNTF. The V gene is TRBV20-1, the J gene TRBJ1-2; D is uncertain. This CDR3 is 9 amino acids long. The V gene's germline CDR1 is DFQATT and CDR2 SNEGSKA (reference sequence). Deletions cut 4 bases from V and 12 bases from J, with 9 bases between.

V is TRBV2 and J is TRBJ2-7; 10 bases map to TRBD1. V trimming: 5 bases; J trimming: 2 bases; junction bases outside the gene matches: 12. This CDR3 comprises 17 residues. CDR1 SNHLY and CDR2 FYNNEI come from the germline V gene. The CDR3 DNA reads TGTGCCAGCAGTCGTGGACAGGGGGGATTCATCACCTACGAGCAGTACTTC. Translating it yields CASSRGQGGFITYEQYF.

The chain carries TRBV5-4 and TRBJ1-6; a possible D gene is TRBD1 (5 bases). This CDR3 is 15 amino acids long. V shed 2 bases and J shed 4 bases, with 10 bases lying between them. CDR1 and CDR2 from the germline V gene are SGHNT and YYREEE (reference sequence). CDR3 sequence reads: CASSFGTTYNSPLHF. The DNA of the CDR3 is TGTGCCAGCAGCTTCGGGACTACTTATAATTCACCCCTCCACTTT.